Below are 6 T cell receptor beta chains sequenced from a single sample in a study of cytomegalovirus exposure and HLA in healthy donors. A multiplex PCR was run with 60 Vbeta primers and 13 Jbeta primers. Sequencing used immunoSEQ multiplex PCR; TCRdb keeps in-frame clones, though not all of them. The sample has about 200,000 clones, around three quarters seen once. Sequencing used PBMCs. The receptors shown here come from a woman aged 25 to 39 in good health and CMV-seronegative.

Here the CDR3 reads CASSLGHSLESYTF. DNA for the CDR3: TGCGCCAGCAGCTTAGGTCATTCCTTGGAGAGCTACACCTTC. This chain joins TRBV5-1 and TRBJ1-2; unclear D gene. CDR3 length: 14 amino acids. The V gene lost 2 bases and the J gene lost 9 bases, with 17 bases spanning the gap. Germline CDR1 is SGHRS and CDR2 is YFSETQ.

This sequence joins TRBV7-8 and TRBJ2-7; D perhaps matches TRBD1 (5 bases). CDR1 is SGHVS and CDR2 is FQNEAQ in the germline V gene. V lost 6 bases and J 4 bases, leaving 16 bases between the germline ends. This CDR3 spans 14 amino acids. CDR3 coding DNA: TGTGCCAGCAGTCCAGCGCCAGGGTTGTACGAGCAGTACTTC. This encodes CASSPAPGLYEQYF.

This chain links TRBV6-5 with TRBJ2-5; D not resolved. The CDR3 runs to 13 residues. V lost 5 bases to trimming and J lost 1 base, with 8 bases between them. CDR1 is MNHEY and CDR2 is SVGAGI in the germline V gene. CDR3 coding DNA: TGTGCCAGCAGTACACAGATCCAAGAGACCCAGTACTTC. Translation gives CASSTQIQETQYF.

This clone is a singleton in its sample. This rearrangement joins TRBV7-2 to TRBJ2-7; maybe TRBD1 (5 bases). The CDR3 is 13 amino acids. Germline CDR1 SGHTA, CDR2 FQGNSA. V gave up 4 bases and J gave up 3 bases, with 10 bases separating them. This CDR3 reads CASSSDRSYEQYF. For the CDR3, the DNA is TGTGCCAGCAGCTCAGACAGAAGCTACGAGCAGTACTTC.

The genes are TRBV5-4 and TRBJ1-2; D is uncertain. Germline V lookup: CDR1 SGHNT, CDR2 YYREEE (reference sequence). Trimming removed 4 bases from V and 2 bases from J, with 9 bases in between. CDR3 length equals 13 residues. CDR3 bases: TGTGCCAGCAGCAAAGACACGAACTATGGCTACACCTTC. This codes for CASSKDTNYGYTF.

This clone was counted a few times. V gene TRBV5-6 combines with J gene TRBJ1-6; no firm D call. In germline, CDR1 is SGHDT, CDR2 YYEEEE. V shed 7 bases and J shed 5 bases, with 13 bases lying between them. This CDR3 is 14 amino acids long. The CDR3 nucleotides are TGTGCCAGCTTAACGGGTTTCGATAATTCACCCCTCCACTTT. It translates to CASLTGFDNSPLHF.